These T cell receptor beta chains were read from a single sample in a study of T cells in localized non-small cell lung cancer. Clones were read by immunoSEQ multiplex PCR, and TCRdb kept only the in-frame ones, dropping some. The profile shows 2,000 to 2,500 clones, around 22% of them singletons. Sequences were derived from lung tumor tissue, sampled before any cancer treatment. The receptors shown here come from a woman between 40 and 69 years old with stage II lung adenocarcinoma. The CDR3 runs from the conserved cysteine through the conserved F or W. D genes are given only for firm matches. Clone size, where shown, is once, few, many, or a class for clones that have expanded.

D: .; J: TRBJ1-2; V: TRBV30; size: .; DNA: TGTGCCTGGACCCGGCAGCGGGGCTACACCTTC; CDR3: CAWTRQRGYTF
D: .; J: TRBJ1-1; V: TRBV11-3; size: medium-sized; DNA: TGTGCCAGCAGCTTGGCAGGGATTTTGGACACTGAAGCTTTCTTT; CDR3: CASSLAGILDTEAFF
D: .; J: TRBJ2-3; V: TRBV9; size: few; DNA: TGTGCCAGCAGCGTAGCGGGAAAAGATACGCAGTATTTT; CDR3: CASSVAGKDTQYF
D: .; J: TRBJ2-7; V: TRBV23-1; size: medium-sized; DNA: TGCGCCAGCAGCCAAGATTTGGCAGTTCGTGAGCAGTACTTC; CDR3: CASSQDLAVREQYF
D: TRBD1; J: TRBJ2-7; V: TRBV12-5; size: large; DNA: TGTGCTAGTGGTTTGGTACCGGGACAGACCCTCTACGAGCAGTACTTC; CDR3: CASGLVPGQTLYEQYF
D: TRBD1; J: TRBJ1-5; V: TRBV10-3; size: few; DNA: TGTGCCATCAGTGAGTCAAGCCAGGGGGGGAATCAGCCCCAGCATTTT; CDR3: CAISESSQGGNQPQHF
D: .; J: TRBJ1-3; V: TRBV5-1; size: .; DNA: TGCGCCAGCAGCTTGTTCAGTGGCCCCTCTGGAAACACCATATATTTT; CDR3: CASSLFSGPSGNTIYF
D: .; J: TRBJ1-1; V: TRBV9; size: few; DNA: TGTGCCAGCAGCGAATCGACAGCCGGGAACACTGAAGCTTTCTTT; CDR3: CASSESTAGNTEAFF
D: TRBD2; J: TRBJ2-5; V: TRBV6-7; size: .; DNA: TGTGCCAGCAACGGGACTAGCGGTCCCCAAGAGACCCAGTACTTC; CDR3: CASNGTSGPQETQYF
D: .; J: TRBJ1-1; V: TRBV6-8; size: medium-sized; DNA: TGTGCCAGCAGACCCAGCGAAAGGAACACTGAAGCTTTCTTT; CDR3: CASRPSERNTEAFF
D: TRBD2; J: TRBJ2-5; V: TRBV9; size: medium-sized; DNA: TGTGCCAGCAGCGTAGAGGCTAGCGGGAGTGAGACCCAGTACTTC; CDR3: CASSVEASGSETQYF
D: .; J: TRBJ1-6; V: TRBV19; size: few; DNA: TGTGCCAGTAGTACTTCCGGGACCGGTAATTCACCCCTCCACTTT; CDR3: CASSTSGTGNSPLHF
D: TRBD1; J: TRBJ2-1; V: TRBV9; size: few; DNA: TGTGCCAGCAGCGTAGGGACAACAGGGGGCAGGTACAATGAGCAGTTCTTC; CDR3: CASSVGTTGGRYNEQFF
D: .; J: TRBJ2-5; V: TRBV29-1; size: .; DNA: TGCAGCGTTGAGGTGGGGGCCCAAGAGACCCAGTACTTC; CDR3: CSVEVGAQETQYF
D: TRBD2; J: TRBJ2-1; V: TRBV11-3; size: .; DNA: TGTGCCAGCAGCCCTCGGACTAGCGCGCAGGACTACAATGAGCAGTTCTTC; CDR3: CASSPRTSAQDYNEQFF
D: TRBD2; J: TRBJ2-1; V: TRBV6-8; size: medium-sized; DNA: TGTGCCAGCAGGCGACTAGCCGACGAGCAGTTCTTC; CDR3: CASRRLADEQFF
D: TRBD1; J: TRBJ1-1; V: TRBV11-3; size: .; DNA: TGTGCCAGCAGCTTGACAGGGGATAACACTGAAGCTTTCTTT; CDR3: CASSLTGDNTEAFF
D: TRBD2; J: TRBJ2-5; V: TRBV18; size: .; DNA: TGTGCCAGCTCACCATGGCTAGCGGTACAAGAGACCCAGTACTTC; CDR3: CASSPWLAVQETQYF
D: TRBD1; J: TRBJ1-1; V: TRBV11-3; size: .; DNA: TGTGCCAGCAGCCCACGGACAGGGGTGGGCACTGAAGCTTTCTTT; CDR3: CASSPRTGVGTEAFF
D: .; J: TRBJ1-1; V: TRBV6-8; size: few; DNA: TGTGCCAGCAGTTACGTGGGGCTAAGTGACACTGAAGCTTTCTTT; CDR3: CASSYVGLSDTEAFF
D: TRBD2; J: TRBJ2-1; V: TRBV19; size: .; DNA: TGTGCCAGTAGTACGGGACTAGCGAGCAATGAGCAGTTCTTC; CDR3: CASSTGLASNEQFF
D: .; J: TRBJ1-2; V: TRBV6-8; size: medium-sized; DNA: TGTGCCAGCAGTAACTCCGGAGAGGGAAGTTATGGCTACACCTTC; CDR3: CASSNSGEGSYGYTF
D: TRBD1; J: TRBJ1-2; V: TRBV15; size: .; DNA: TGTGCCACCAGCAGAGATCCAGGCAGGGGGGTCCATGGCTACACCTTC; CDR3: CATSRDPGRGVHGYTF
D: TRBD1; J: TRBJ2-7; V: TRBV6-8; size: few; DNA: TGTGCCAGCAGCCTCGGGACAGGAGCCTACGAGCAGTACTTC; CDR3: CASSLGTGAYEQYF
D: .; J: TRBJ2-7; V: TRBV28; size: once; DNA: TGTGCCAGCAGTTTAGGGGGTTACGAGCAGTACTTC; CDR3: CASSLGGYEQYF
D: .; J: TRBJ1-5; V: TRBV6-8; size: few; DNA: TGTGCCAGCAGTTATACTGGTCAGCCCCAGCATTTT; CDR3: CASSYTGQPQHF
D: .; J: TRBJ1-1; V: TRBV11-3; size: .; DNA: TGTGCCAGCAGCTTACCGGTCAGGGGAGGGACTGAAGCTTTCTTT; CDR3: CASSLPVRGGTEAFF
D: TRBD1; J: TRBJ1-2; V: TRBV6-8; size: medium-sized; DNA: TGTGCCAGCAGTAAGTCCGGGACAGGGTCGAATCGCGCCTATGGCTACACCTTC; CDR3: CASSKSGTGSNRAYGYTF
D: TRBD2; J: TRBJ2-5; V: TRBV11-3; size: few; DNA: TGTGCCAGCAGCCTAAGGACTAGCAATTTCCAAGAGACCCAGTACTTC; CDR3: CASSLRTSNFQETQYF
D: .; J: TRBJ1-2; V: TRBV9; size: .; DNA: TGTGCCAGCAGTGACGCTATCGCCACAATGACAGACAACTATGGCTACACCTTC; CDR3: CASSDAIATMTDNYGYTF
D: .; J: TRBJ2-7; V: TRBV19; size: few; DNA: TGTGCCAGTAGTATGATAGGAGGGCTGTACGAGCAGTACTTC; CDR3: CASSMIGGLYEQYF
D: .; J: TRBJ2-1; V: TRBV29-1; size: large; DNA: TGCAGCGTTGAAGATTTTTACTCCTACAATGAGCAGTTCTTC; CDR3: CSVEDFYSYNEQFF
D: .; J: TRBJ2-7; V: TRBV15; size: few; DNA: TGTGCCACCAGCAGAGATATTGGGAGACTCTACGAGCAGTACTTC; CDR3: CATSRDIGRLYEQYF
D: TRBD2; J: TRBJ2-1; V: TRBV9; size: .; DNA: TGTGCCAGCAGCGCGAGCGGGAGGGCCAGCCACAATGAGCAGTTCTTC; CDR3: CASSASGRASHNEQFF
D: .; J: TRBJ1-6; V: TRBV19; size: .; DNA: TGTGCCAGTAGTATCCGGGATAATTCACCCCTCCACTTT; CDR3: CASSIRDNSPLHF
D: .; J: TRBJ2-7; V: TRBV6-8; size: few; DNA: TGTGCCAGCAGCTACGCCCACGGTCTAGCCTACGAGCAGTACTTC; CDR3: CASSYAHGLAYEQYF
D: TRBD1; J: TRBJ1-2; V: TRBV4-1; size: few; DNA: TGCGCCAGCAGCCAAGGGGACAGCCCGGTCGGGGGCTACACCTTC; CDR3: CASSQGDSPVGGYTF
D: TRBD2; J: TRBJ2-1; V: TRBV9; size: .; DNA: TGTGCCAGCAGCGTAGAAGCGGGAGGGCCGGTCAATGAGCAGTTCTTC; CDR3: CASSVEAGGPVNEQFF
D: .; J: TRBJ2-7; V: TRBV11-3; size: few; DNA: TGTGCCAGCAGCTTGGGGGCAGGGTCTTGGGAGCAGTACTTC; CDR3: CASSLGAGSWEQYF
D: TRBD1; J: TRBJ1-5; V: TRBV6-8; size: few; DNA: TGTGCCAGCAGGGCCCCACAGGGGAACCAGCCCCAGCATTTT; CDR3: CASRAPQGNQPQHF
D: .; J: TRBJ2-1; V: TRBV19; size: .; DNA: TGTGCCAGTGCTCACACCTCCGGAGACTACAATGAGCAGTTCTTC; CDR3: CASAHTSGDYNEQFF
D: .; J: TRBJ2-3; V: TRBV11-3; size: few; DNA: TGTGCCAGCAGCTTGGTCGGTTTCACAGATACGCAGTATTTT; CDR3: CASSLVGFTDTQYF
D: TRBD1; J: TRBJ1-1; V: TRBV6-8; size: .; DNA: TGTGCCAGCAAACCGGGACAGGGGGCGAACACTGAAGCTTTCTTT; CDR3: CASKPGQGANTEAFF
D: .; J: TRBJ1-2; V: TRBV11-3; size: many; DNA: TGTGCCAGCAGCTTACAATCCCCCAGGGTCGACTATGGCTACACCTTC; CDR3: CASSLQSPRVDYGYTF
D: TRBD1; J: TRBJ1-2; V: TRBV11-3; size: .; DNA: TGTGCCAGCAGCTCGGGACAGCCTCGCCATGGCTACACCTTC; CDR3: CASSSGQPRHGYTF
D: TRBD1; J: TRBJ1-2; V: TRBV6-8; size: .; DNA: TGTGCCAGCAGTACCGGGACAGCCTATGGCTACACCTTC; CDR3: CASSTGTAYGYTF
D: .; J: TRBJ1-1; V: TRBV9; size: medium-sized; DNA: TGTGCCAGCGGACCTTCGGGGGGCACTGAAGCTTTCTTT; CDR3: CASGPSGGTEAFF
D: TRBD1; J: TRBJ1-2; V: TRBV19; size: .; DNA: TGTGCCAGTAGTATCTTGGCAGGGGGGTATGGCTACACCTTC; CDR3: CASSILAGGYGYTF
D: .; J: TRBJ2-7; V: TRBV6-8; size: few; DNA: TGTGCCAGCAGTTCCACTAGGAACGAGCAGTACTTC; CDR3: CASSSTRNEQYF
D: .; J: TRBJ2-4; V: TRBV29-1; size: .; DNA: TGCAGCGTTGAAGTTTTGCGGGACATTCAGTACTTC; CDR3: CSVEVLRDIQYF
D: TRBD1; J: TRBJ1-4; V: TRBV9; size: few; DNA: TGTGCCAGCAGCCGAGACCGGGACAGGGGGCGCGATAATGAAAAACTGTTTTTT; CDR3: CASSRDRDRGRDNEKLFF
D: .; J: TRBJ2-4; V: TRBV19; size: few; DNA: TGTGCCAGTAGGGCCACGGAGACCAAAAACATTCAGTACTTC; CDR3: CASRATETKNIQYF
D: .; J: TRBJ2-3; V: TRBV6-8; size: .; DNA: TGTGCCAGCAGTTACATACGTTTCCGGGACTTCTTTCCCACAGATACGCAGTATTTT; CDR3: CASSYIRFRDFFPTDTQYF
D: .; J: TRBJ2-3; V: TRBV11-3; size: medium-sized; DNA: TGTGCCAGCAGCTTTGCGCGTAGGGCAGATACGCAGTATTTT; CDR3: CASSFARRADTQYF
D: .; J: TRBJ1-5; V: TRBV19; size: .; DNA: TGTGCCAGTAGTATTTGGGGGGCAGGTCAGCCCCAGCATTTT; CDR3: CASSIWGAGQPQHF
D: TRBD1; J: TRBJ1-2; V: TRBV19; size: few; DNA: TGTGCCAGCGCAGACCAGGACAGGCTAGCTAACTATGGCTACACCTTC; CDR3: CASADQDRLANYGYTF
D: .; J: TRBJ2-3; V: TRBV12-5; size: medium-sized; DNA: TGTGCCAGCACCAAGGGACGTGAGGTCCCCACGGGCACGCAGTATTTT; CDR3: CASTKGREVPTGTQYF